This T cell receptor (beta chain) was identified during a study of Graves' ophthalmopathy and Graves' hyperthyroidism. TCR beta CDR3 regions were amplified from RNA transcripts. A first-round RT-PCR used HTBI primers, followed by a second-round multiplex PCR. TCRdb reanalysed the multiplex PCR reads using MiXCR and keeps one entry per CDR3 protein. Found here are 350,000 or so distinct CDR3 sequences, 17% of them singletons; the top ten hold around an eighth. This CDR3 has 14 residues. V was pared by 4 bases and J by 4 bases, with 14 bases between. Germline V gene sequence: CDR1 ENHRY, CDR2 SYGVKD. This clonotype was seen ten or more times.

Sequenced material: peripheral blood. The sequence derives from an adult man with Graves' ophthalmopathy. The chain links TRBV10-3 to TRBJ2-7; D possibly corresponds to TRBD2 (5 bases). The DNA for the CDR3 is TGTGCCATCAGTGGGTCGGGGATCTTGTACGAGCAGTACTTC. It translates to CAISGSGILYEQYF.